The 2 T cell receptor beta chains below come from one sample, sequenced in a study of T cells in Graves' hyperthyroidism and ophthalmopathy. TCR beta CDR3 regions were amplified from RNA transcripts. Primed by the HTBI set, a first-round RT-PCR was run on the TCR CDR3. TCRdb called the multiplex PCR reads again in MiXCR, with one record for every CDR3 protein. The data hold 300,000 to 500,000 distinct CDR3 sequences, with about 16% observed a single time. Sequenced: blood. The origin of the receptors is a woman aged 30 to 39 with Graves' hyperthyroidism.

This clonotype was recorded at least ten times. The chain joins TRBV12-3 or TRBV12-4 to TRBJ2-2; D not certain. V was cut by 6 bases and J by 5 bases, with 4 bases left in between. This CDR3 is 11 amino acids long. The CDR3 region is CASRYTGELFF. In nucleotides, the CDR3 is TGTGCCAGCAGATATACCGGGGAGCTGTTTTTT.

This CDR3 reads CSVAMAAPGNTIYF. CDR3 nucleotide sequence: TGCAGCGTTGCGATGGCAGCCCCTGGAAACACCATATATTTT. J is TRBJ1-3 and V is TRBV29-1; D call uncertain. The CDR3 spans 14 residues. The germline gives CDR1 SQVTM, CDR2 ANQGSEA. The germline V and J ends were trimmed by 4 bases and 2 bases, with 12 bases remaining between them. The full variable domain, in which reference TRBV29-1 and TRBJ1-3 provide the parts outside the CDR3, is SAVISQKPSRDICQRGTSLTIQCQVDSQVTMMFWYRQQPGQSLTLIATANQGSEATYESGFVIDKFPISRPNLTFSTLTVSNMSPEDSSIYLCSVAMAAPGNTIYFGEGSWLTVV.